This T cell receptor (beta chain) came from a study of molecular identifiers for immune sequencing clone quantification (dated by TCRdb to the late 2010s). About the study as a whole: For a replicate experiment, the RNA from either 20,000 or 100,000 naive CD8 T cells was divided into five aliquots, and four of those aliquots went on to sequencing. This methods study used CD8 T cells to benchmark TCR RNA copy counting and molecular-identifier clustering-based TCR repertoire sequencing (MIDCIRS). What the study reported, not specific to this receptor: In CMV-specific effector cells, over 97% of molecules were held by clones above 20 RNA copies, whereas under 1% of molecules were held by such clones in naive cells. When barcode sub-clustering was left out, chimeric consensus sequences inflated TCR diversity, with chimeras reaching as high as 47%. The naive libraries included spiked-in Jurkat TCR RNA (fewer than eleven copies' worth), and this Jurkat TCR RNA is not part of the donor repertoire. About three recovered TCR RNA copies per cell were obtained by modeling, versus approximately 10 by digital PCR, implying a capture efficiency of approximately 30%. Highly expanded clone sizes could be underestimated if identical TCR molecules share a barcode. Spiked-in Jurkat TCR RNA equivalent to a single cell was reported to be detectable even among one million naive CD8 T cells.

Preparation of the library involved PCR. The sequencing machine was a NextSeq 500. Bulk TCR libraries were prepared as previously described, using TCR primers listed in Table S5. Purification of total RNA was performed with the Qiagen AllPrep DNA/RNA kit. Before any analysis, reads coming from multiple sequencing runs of the same library were combined into one pool. Processing in the source paper ran as follows. Reads were retained only if the reads had an exact TCR constant sequence, and the retained reads were trimmed to 150 nt and grouped according to their 12-nt molecular barcodes. Reads inside each barcode group were sub-clustered using a 15% Levenshtein threshold, and a quality-weighted consensus sequence was constructed for each RNA molecule. Non-functional sequences were removed, as were lower-count sequences one edit away from another. Barcode sub-clusters with fewer than 20% of the maximum read count were removed, based on fitting two negative binomial distributions. Using fastp trimming at Q25 and MiXCR clonotype assembly, TCRdb reanalyzed the public sequencing data and kept in-frame beta chains. One record per CDR3 amino acid sequence lists the most common genes and DNA. The V and J calls were not made by the authors but by TCRdb's processing. For this sample there are approximately 500,000 distinct CDR3 sequences; under 30% appear just once. 0.76% of the sample is taken by the ten largest.

Libraries of naive CD8 T cells were built from anywhere between roughly 19,000 and 1,000,000 sorted cells, with 10%, 30% or 50% of the purified RNA used. Naive CD8 T cells, defined as CD8+CD4-CCR7+CD45RA+, were FACS-sorted into RLT Plus buffer on a BD FACSAria II. Detection sensitivity was tested by spiking Jurkat RNA equal to some 11 TCR copies' worth into samples containing 20,000-1,000,000 naive CD8 T cells. CD8 T cells were enriched with RosetteSep CD8+ T Cell Enrichment Cocktail and Ficoll-Paque, followed by ACK red cell lysis. Measured from the cysteine to the phenylalanine, the CDR3 is 17 residues long. Only the CDR3 DNA stays, 51 bases, in frame from base 1. CDR1 and CDR2 were assigned from the germline V gene as LGHNA and YSLEER. V sheds 0 bases and J sheds 1 base, leaving 15 bases between their ends. Turning to this clonotype: This clone's antigen is unknown. Per-base quality was not reported, and no clone a single base away is much larger than it.

This receptor was obtained from a human donor in good health. Some libraries in this study had Jurkat cell RNA spiked in. Sequenced sample: naive CD8+ T cells from blood, with Jurkat cell RNA spiked in. The sample's cell subset or site label is to be understood as: FACS-sorted CD8+CD4-CCR7+CD45RA+ naive T cells. This sequence uses TRBV4-3 and TRBJ1-1, and perhaps TRBD1 as D gene, on 6 matching bases. The nucleotide sequence reads TGCGCCAGCAGCCAAGATTGGATAGGGGGGCGGAACACTGAAGCTTTCTTT. Its product reads: CASSQDWIGGRNTEAFF.